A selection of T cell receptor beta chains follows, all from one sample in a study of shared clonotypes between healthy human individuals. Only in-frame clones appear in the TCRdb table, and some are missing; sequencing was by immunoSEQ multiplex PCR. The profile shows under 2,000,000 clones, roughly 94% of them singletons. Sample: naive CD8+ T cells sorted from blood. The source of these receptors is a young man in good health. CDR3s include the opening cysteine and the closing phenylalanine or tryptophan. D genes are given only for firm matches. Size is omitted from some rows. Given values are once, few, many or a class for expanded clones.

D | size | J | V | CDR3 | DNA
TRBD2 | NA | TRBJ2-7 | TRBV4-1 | CASSQGLAVYEQYF | TGCGCCAGCAGCCAAGGACTAGCGGTATACGAGCAGTACTTC
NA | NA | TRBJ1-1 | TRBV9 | CASSVILGQNTEAFF | TGTGCCAGCAGCGTAATTCTGGGCCAGAACACTGAAGCTTTCTTT
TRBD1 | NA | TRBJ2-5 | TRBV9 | CASSAGQGAPIETQYF | TGTGCCAGCAGCGCCGGACAGGGGGCGCCGATAGAGACCCAGTACTTC
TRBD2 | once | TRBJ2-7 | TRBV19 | CASSRRGGVYEQYF | TGTGCCAGTAGTAGGAGGGGAGGGGTCTACGAGCAGTACTTC
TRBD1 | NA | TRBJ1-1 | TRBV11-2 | CASSSGQGAASTEAFF | TGTGCCAGCAGCTCGGGACAGGGGGCAGCGAGCACTGAAGCTTTCTTT
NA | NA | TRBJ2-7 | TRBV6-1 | CASSDPGLNSYEQYF | TGTGCCAGCAGTGACCCCGGCCTAAATTCCTACGAGCAGTACTTC
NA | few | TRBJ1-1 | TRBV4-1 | CASSQAQGIVNTEAFF | TGCGCCAGCAGCCAAGCGCAGGGGATCGTGAACACTGAAGCTTTCTTT
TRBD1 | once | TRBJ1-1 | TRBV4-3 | CASSQWDRDTEAFF | TGCGCCAGCAGCCAATGGGACAGAGACACTGAAGCTTTCTTT
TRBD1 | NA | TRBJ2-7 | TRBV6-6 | CASSTPTGGITYEQYF | TGTGCCAGCAGTACCCCGACAGGGGGCATCACCTACGAGCAGTACTTC
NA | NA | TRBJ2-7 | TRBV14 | CASSQVHGRALVDYEQYF | TGTGCCAGCAGCCAAGTTCATGGCCGGGCGTTGGTGGACTACGAGCAGTACTTC
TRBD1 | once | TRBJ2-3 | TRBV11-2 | CASSLGTGGGTDTQYF | TGTGCCAGCAGCCTAGGGACAGGGGGCGGCACAGATACGCAGTATTTT
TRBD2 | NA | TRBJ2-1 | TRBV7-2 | CASRARGGAAYNEQFF | TGTGCCAGCAGGGCGCGCGGGGGGGCTGCCTACAATGAGCAGTTCTTC
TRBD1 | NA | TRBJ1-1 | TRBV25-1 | CASSQQGADTEAFF | TGTGCCAGCAGTCAACAGGGGGCTGACACTGAAGCTTTCTTT
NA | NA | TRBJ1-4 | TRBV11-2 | CASSPPPGEGEKLFF | TGTGCCAGCAGCCCGCCCCCAGGGGAGGGTGAAAAACTGTTTTTT
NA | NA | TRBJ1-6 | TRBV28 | CASSLTGGGNSPLHF | TGTGCCAGCAGTTTGACGGGTGGAGGGAATTCACCCCTCCACTTT
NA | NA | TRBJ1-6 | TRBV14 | CASSPTGNSPLHF | TGTGCCAGCAGCCCAACCGGAAATTCACCCCTCCACTTT
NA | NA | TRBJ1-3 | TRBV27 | CASSLSSGLSSGNTIYF | TGTGCCAGCAGTTTAAGTTCAGGCTTGAGCTCTGGAAACACCATATATTTT
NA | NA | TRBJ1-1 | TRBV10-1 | CASSEGDLTDMNTEAFF | TGCGCCAGCAGTGAGGGCGATTTGACGGACATGAACACTGAAGCTTTCTTT
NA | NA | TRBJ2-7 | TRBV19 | CASSPLQGEQYF | TGTGCCAGTAGTCCATTACAGGGCGAGCAGTACTTC
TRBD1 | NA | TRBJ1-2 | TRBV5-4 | CASSQGENYGYTF | TGTGCCAGCAGCCAGGGGGAGAACTATGGCTACACCTTC
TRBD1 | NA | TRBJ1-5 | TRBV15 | CATSAFRQGNQPQHF | TGTGCCACCAGCGCCTTCCGACAGGGGAATCAGCCCCAGCATTTT
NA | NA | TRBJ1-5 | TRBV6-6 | CASSYLSGGSQPQHF | TGTGCCAGCAGTTATCTATCCGGGGGCAGTCAGCCCCAGCATTTT
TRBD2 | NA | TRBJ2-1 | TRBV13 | CASSSGLAGYGSYNEQFF | TGTGCCAGCAGCTCGGGACTAGCGGGTTATGGCTCCTACAATGAGCAGTTCTTC
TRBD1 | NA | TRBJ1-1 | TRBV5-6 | CASTRETGGNTEAFF | TGTGCCAGCACCAGGGAGACAGGGGGCAACACTGAAGCTTTCTTT
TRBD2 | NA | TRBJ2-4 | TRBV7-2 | CATLTTSAEAKNIQYF | TGTGCCACCTTGACAACTAGCGCCGAAGCCAAAAACATTCAGTACTTC
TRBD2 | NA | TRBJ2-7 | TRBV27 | CASSLSSSGGFYEQYF | TGTGCCAGCAGTTTATCTTCTAGCGGGGGATTTTACGAGCAGTACTTC
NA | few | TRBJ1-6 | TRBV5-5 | CAPCRQGSSPLHF | TGTGCCCCCTGCAGGCAGGGGAGTTCACCCCTCCACTTT
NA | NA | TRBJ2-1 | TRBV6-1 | CASSEARGTDNEQFF | TGTGCCAGCAGTGAAGCAAGGGGGACGGACAATGAGCAGTTCTTC
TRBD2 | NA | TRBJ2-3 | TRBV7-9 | CASSLRTSGKITDTQYF | TGTGCCAGCAGCCTCCGGACTAGCGGGAAGATCACAGATACGCAGTATTTT
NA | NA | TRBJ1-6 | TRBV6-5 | CASRWTEGRSPLHF | TGTGCCAGCAGGTGGACTGAAGGACGTTCACCCCTCCACTTT
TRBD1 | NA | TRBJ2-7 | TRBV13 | CASSMITGTASSYEQYF | TGTGCCAGCAGCATGATCACCGGGACAGCGAGCTCCTACGAGCAGTACTTC